This TCR beta chain appears in the sequencing data of a study of T cells after yellow fever vaccination. Findings and limits, study-wide: Contamination of FACS-sorted repertoires by abundant clonotypes from the bulk population could occur. Reappearing after the booster were most of the clones from primary vaccination (approximately 96% CD4, 70% to 90% CD8).

This clonotype was seen a handful of times. Its antigen is not known. TCRdb itself ran the 5' RACE reads through MiXCR, one entry per CDR3 protein. The table shows about 630,000 distinct CDR3 sequences, with 10% to 15% occurring only once. V lost 6 bases to trimming and J lost 3 bases, with 12 bases between them. This CDR3 has 13 amino acids. The germline V gene has CDR1 MNHNS and CDR2 SASEGT. This specimen was PBMCs, taken on the day of the yellow fever booster vaccination. The origin of this receptor is a man aged 25 to 40 who received the YFV17D yellow fever vaccine. V and J are TRBV6-1 and TRBJ2-7; D possibly matches TRBD1 or TRBD2 (5 bases each). The CDR3 sequence: CASSNGGFYEQYF. Written as DNA, the CDR3 is TGTGCCAGCAGCAATGGGGGTTTCTACGAGCAGTACTTC.